This TCR beta chain was recorded in a study of regulatory T cells in long-lasting Graves disease (dated by TCRdb to about 2021). For context, the study as a whole: Persistent Graves' disease meant more than 5 years of antithyroid drug treatment with TSH receptor autoantibodies that stayed positive. Antithyroid drugs had been taken for around 9.8 years on average by persistent Graves' disease patients in the clinical cohort. The study was registered as a clinical trial and conducted in China. TCR sequencing covered some 13 persistent and around 20 newly diagnosed Graves' disease patients, 33 samples in total. This study used TCR sequencing and RNA sequencing of peripheral blood to compare persistent Graves' disease patients against newly diagnosed Graves' disease patients.

This clonotype was seen a few times. It lacks a known antigen. No much larger clone exists at a distance of one base, and base qualities are not known. Counted from cysteine to phenylalanine, this CDR3 has 14 amino acids. Only the CDR3 part of the read is kept: 42 bases, read in frame from the first base. CDR1 SGDLS and CDR2 YYNGEE are derived from the germline V gene. The V end gives up 7 bases and the J end 1 base, leaving 4 bases in the junction not matched to a gene. The library was generated by multiplex PCR. TCRdb lists the instrument as Illumina HiSeq 4000. iRepertoire HTBI primers and Arm-PCR amplification of CDR3 regions were used to construct TCR beta libraries. Before sequencing, the PCR products went through gel purification. The published analysis was carried out like this. A total of roughly 58 TRBV and some 15 TRBJ segments were identified across samples and were used for gene usage analysis of CDR3 amino acid clonotypes. COPE and FqMerger were used to merge the filtered high-quality paired reads into contigs. BLAST was used to align contigs to IMGT TRBV, TRBD and TRBJ reference genes, with CDR3 defined following IMGT. Any clonotype with a frequency above 0.1% was counted as a highly expanded clone. Shannon entropy was used to measure repertoire diversity, and the Gini coefficient was used to measure V-J evenness. A clonotype was considered public if more than one individual shared it. TCRdb reworked the public reads: Q25 trimming with fastp, MiXCR clone assembly, productive beta chains retained. Rows matching on CDR3 protein sequence are summarized as one entry with the most common DNA and genes. The V and J calls were determined by TCRdb, not by the authors. Across this sample there are a few hundred thousand distinct CDR3 sequences, with roughly 25% seen only once. Around 30% of the sample is held by the ten biggest clonotypes.

Broader findings and caveats from the paper: The authors acknowledged the small sample size as a limitation that may reduce accuracy. The study examined only peripheral blood because the primary lesion, thyroid tissue, could not be accessed. Only the TCR beta chain was sequenced and analyzed. TRBV28, TRBJ1-2 and TRBJ2-5 were preferentially used in persistent disease, while TRBV20-1 and TRBJ2-1 were favored in newly diagnosed disease. Compared with newly diagnosed patients, persistent Graves' disease patients had lower TCR Shannon entropy and fewer highly expanded clones, which suggests clonal expansion. More public clonotypes were shared among persistent patients (around 2,600) than among newly diagnosed patients (966).

The sample's time point label is to be understood as: persistent/refractory GD, antithyroid drugs over 5 years with positive TRAb. RNA was extracted from PBMCs in TRIzol for both TCR sequencing and RNA sequencing. Graves' disease was diagnosed according to American Thyroid Association guidelines. Patients for the study were recruited at an endocrinology department in Xi'an, China. Each patient gave approximately 10 milliliters of peripheral blood, collected in an EDTA anticoagulant tube. PBMCs were isolated by Ficoll Paque Plus density gradient separation without further T cell sorting. RNA quality was checked with an Agilent 2100 Bioanalyzer and agarose gel, and concentration with a NanoDrop 2000.

This receptor chain uses TRBV9 and TRBJ2-2, with TRBD2 identical over 7 junction bases. Material: peripheral blood mononuclear cells (PBMCs), obtained when the disease was refractory, from a patient treated with antithyroid drugs. This clonotype originated in a woman in her 40s with Graves disease. Donor details come from another sample of the same person, matched by shared clones. The encoded CDR3 is CASEGGWNTGELFF. The nucleotide sequence is TGTGCCAGCGAGGGAGGGTGGAACACCGGGGAGCTGTTTTTT.